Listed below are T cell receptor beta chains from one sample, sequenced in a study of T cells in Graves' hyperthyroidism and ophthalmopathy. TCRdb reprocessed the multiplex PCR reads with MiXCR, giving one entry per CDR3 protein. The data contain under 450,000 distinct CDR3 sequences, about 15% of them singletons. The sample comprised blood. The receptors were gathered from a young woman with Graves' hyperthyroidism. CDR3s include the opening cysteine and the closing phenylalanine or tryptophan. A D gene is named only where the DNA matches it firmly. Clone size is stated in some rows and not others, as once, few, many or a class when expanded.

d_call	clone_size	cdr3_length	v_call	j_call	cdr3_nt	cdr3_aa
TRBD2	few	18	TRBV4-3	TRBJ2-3	TGCGCCAGCAGCCAAGTCTGGGCTAGCGGGGGGGCAGCTGATACGCAGTATTTT	CASSQVWASGGAADTQYF
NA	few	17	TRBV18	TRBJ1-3	TGTGCCAGCTCATTGACTCAGAACAGCCCATCTGGAAACACCATATATTTT	CASSLTQNSPSGNTIYF
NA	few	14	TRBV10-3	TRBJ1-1	TGTGCCATAGGGAGGGAGGGGAGGTACACTGAAGCTTTCTTT	CAIGREGRYTEAFF
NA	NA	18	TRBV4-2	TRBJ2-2	TGTGCCAGCAGCCCTATAACGCATGCGGACACTAACACCGGGGAGCTGTTTTTT	CASSPITHADTNTGELFF
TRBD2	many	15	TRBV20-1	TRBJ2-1	TGCAGTGCTAGTATCATCGCGGGAGGGCCCAATGAGCAGTTCTTC	CSASIIAGGPNEQFF
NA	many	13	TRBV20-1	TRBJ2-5	TGCAGTGCTCCCCCGAGCGAGCAAGAGACCCAGTACTTC	CSAPPSEQETQYF
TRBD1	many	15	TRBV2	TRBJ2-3	TGTGCCAGCAGGACCCGGGACAGGGGAACAGATACGCAGTATTTT	CASRTRDRGTDTQYF
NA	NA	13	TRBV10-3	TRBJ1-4	TGTGCCATCAGTGAGGGGAGCGGGGAAAAACTGTTTTTT	CAISEGSGEKLFF
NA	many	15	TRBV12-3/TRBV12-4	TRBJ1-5	TGTGCCAGCAGTCACAGGGCCTCCCGGAATCAGCCCCAGCATTTT	CASSHRASRNQPQHF
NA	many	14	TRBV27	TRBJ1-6	TGTGCCAGCAGTTTCGGGGGCGGTAATTCACCCCTCCACTTT	CASSFGGGNSPLHF
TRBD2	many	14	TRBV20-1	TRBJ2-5	TGCAGTGCTAGTCGGGGGGGGCGCGGAGAGACCCAGTACTTC	CSASRGGRGETQYF
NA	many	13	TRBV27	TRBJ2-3	TGTGCCAGCAGTCGTGGGACCCCCGATACGCAGTATTTT	CASSRGTPDTQYF
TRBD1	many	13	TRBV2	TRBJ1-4	TGTGCCAGCACTGGACAGGGCGGTGAAAAACTGTTTTTT	CASTGQGGEKLFF
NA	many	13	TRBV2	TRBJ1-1	TGTGCCAGCAAAGGGCCAGGGGCCCCTGAAGCTTTCTTT	CASKGPGAPEAFF
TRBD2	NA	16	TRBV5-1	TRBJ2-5	TGCGCCAGCAGCTTGGGCAGACTAGCGGGACAAGAGACCCAGTACTTC	CASSLGRLAGQETQYF
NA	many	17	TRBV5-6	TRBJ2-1	TGTGCCAGCAGCTTGGCAGTCGGGATTAGCTCCTACAATGAGCAGTTCTTC	CASSLAVGISSYNEQFF
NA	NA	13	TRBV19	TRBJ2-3	TGTGCCAGTAGTCCGGTGACTAGAGATACGCAGTATTTT	CASSPVTRDTQYF
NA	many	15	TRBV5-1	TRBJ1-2	TGCGCCAGCAGCCCATTTGGAGAACAGAACTATGGCTACACCTTC	CASSPFGEQNYGYTF
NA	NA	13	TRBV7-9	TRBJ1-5	TGTGCCAGCAGCGAGGGCAGGCATCAGCCCCAGCATTTT	CASSEGRHQPQHF
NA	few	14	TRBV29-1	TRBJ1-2	TGCAGCGTTGGGGAGGGAATTTTTAACTATGGCTACACCTTC	CSVGEGIFNYGYTF
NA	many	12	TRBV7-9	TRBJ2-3	TGTGCCAGCAGCTACGGTGGGGATACGCAGTATTTT	CASSYGGDTQYF
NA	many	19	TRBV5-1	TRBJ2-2	TGCGCCAGCAGCTTGGCTTGGTCGGAAACGGGATGGAACACCGGGGAGCTGTTTTTT	CASSLAWSETGWNTGELFF
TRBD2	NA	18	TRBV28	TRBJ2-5	TGTGCCAGCAGTTTGAGTTGGCCGGGACTAGCGGAGCAAGAGACCCAGTACTTC	CASSLSWPGLAEQETQYF
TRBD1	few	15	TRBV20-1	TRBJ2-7	TGCAGTGCTAGGGTTGGGACAGGGGTATCCTACGAGCAGTACTTC	CSARVGTGVSYEQYF
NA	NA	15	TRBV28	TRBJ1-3	TGTGCCAGCAGTTTATCAAGGGTTCCTGGAAACACCATATATTTT	CASSLSRVPGNTIYF
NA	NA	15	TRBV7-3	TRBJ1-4	TGTGCCAGCAGCACTACAGGGAGCCGGCGTGAAAAACTGTTTTTT	CASSTTGSRREKLFF
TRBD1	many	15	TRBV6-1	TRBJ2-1	TGTGCCAGCAGACTACAGGGGTTACTTCCCGATGAGCAGTTCTTC	CASRLQGLLPDEQFF
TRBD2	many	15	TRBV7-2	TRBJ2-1	TGTGCCAGCAGCTTAGTCGGGACTAGCCTCAATGAGCAGTTCTTC	CASSLVGTSLNEQFF
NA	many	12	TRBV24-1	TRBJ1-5	TGTGCCACCAGTGTGAGCGGGCAGCCCCAGCATTTT	CATSVSGQPQHF
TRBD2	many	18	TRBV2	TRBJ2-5	TGTGCCAGCAGTGAAGCGCTCTTACTAGCGGGAGGGCAAGAGACCCAGTACTTC	CASSEALLLAGGQETQYF
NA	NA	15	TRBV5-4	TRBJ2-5	TGTGCCAGCAGCTGGGCTGGACAAGGAGAAGAGACCCAGTACTTC	CASSWAGQGEETQYF
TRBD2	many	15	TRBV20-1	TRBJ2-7	TGCAGTGCTAGAGCTCCCGGACTAGCCGCCTACGAGCAGTACTTC	CSARAPGLAAYEQYF
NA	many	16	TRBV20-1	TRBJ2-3	TGCAGTGCAACCCCCGAGGGGGTTTCTAGCACAGATACGCAGTATTTT	CSATPEGVSSTDTQYF
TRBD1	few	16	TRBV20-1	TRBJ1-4	TGCAGTGCCAGGGGGGATTTAGTTGCAACTAATGAAAAACTGTTTTTT	CSARGDLVATNEKLFF
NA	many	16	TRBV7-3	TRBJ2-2	TGTGCCAGCAGCCCGGGTCCGCGACGCAAGACCGGGGAGCTGTTTTTT	CASSPGPRRKTGELFF
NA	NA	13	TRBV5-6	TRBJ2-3	TGTGCCAGCAGCTTCATAGGGGGTGATACGCAGTATTTT	CASSFIGGDTQYF
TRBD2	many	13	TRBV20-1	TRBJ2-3	TGCAGTGCTAGCGGGGGGGCCGAAGATACGCAGTATTTT	CSASGGAEDTQYF
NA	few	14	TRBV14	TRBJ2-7	TGTGCCAGCAGCCAACAAGGGGTCGCCTACGAGCAGTACTTC	CASSQQGVAYEQYF
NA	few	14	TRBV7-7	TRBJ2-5	TGTGCTAGCAGCACCTCTAGGGTAGCGGAGACCCAGTACTTC	CASSTSRVAETQYF
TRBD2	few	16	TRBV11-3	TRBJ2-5	TGTGCCAGCAGCTTTGTGGCGGGAGGAGGGGAAGAGACCCAGTACTTC	CASSFVAGGGEETQYF
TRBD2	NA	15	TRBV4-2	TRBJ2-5	TGTGCCAGCGGCCCAGCGGGGGGGTTTTTAGAGACCCAGTACTTC	CASGPAGGFLETQYF
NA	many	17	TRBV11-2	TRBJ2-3	TGTGCCAGCAGCTTAGATCTTGAGCGGATCTACACAGATACGCAGTATTTT	CASSLDLERIYTDTQYF
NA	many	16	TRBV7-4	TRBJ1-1	TGTGCCAGCAGCCCCCCCCTAGGACGAACCGTCGCTGAAGCTTTCTTT	CASSPPLGRTVAEAFF
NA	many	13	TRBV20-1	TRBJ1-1	TGCAGGGCGTCGATGTGGCAGAACACTGAAGCTTTCTTT	CRASMWQNTEAFF
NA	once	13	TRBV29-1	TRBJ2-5	TGCAGCGTTGGACGGCAGCTTGGAGAGACCCAGTACTTC	CSVGRQLGETQYF
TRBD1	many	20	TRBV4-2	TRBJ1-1	TGTGCCAGCAGCCAAGGAGGACAGGGACTAAGGGCCTACATGAACACTGAAGCTTTCTTT	CASSQGGQGLRAYMNTEAFF
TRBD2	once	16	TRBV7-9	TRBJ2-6	TGTGCCAGCCTACGGGGGGTCAGCTCTGGGGCCAACGTCCTGACTTTC	CASLRGVSSGANVLTF
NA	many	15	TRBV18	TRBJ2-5	TGTGCCAGCTCACCGGTTCCGGGGAGAGGGGAGACCCAGTACTTC	CASSPVPGRGETQYF
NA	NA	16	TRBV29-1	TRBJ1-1	TGCAGCGTTGTACTGGGCTCAGGACCGATGAACACTGAAGCTTTCTTT	CSVVLGSGPMNTEAFF
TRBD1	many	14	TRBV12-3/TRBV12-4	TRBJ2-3	TGTGCCAGCAGTCGACAGGGAACCACAGATACGCAGTATTTT	CASSRQGTTDTQYF
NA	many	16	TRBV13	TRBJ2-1	TGTGCCAGCAGCTCCGGAGAGGGGGGTTCCTACAATGAGCAGTTCTTC	CASSSGEGGSYNEQFF
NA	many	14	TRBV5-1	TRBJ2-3	TGCGCCAGCAGCTTGTCCGGGAACCCAGATACGCAGTATTTT	CASSLSGNPDTQYF
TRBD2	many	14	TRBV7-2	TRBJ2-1	TGTGCCAGCAGCCCGCCGGGACTAGCGGGACAGCAGTTCTTC	CASSPPGLAGQQFF
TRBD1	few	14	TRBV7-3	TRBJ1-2	TGTGCCGGCAGCGCCGACAGGGGAGACTATGGCTACACCTTC	CAGSADRGDYGYTF
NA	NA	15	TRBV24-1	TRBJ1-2	TGTGCCACCAGTGATTCAACAGGGACTAACTATGGCTACACCTTC	CATSDSTGTNYGYTF
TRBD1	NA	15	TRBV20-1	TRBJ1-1	TGCAGTGCTTCGCCCCTAGGGGACAGGGGTCGAGAAGCTTTCTTT	CSASPLGDRGREAFF
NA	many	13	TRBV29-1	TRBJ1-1	TGCAGCGTTGAAGTAGGGGGGAACACTGAAGCTTTCTTT	CSVEVGGNTEAFF
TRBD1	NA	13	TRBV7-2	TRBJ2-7	TGTGCCAGCAGCTTAGAAGGGGGCTTCGAGCAGTACTTC	CASSLEGGFEQYF
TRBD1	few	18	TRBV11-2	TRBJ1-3	TGTGCCAGCAGCTTAGACCTGGACAGGGGGCAGAAAGGAAACACCATATATTTT	CASSLDLDRGQKGNTIYF
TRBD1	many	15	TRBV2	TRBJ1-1	TGTGCCAGCATTTACACAGGGGGAAGGGACACTGAAGCTTTCTTT	CASIYTGGRDTEAFF